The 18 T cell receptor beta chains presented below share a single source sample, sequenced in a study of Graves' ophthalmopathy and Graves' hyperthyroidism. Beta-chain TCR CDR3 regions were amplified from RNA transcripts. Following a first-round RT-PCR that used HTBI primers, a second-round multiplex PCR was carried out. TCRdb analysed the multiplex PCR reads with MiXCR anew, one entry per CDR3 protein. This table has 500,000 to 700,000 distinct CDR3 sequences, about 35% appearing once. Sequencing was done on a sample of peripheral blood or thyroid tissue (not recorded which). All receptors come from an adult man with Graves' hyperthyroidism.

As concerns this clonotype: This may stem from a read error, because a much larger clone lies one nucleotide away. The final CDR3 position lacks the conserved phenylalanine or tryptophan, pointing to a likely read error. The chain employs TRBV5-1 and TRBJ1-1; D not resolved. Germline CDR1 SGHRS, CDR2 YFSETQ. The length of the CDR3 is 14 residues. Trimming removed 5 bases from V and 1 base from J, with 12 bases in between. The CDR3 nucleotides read TGCGCCAGCAGATTGTATGGGAGGAACACTGAAGCTTTCCTT. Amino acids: CASRLYGRNTEAFL.

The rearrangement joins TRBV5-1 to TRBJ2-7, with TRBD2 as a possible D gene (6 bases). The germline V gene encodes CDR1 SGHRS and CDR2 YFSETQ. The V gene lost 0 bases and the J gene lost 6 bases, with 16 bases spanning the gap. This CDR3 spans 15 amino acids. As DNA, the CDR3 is TGCGCCAGCAGCTTGGCCGGTCAGGGAGGAATCGAGCAGTACTTC. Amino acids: CASSLAGQGGIEQYF.

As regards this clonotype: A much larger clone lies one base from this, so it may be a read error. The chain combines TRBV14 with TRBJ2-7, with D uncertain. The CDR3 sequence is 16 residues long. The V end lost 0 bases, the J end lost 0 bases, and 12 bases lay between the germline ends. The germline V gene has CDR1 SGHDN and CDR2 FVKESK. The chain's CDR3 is CASSQDLTVSSYEQYF. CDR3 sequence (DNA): TGTGCCAGCAGCCAAGATCTAACGGTCTCCTCCTACGAGCAGTACTTC.

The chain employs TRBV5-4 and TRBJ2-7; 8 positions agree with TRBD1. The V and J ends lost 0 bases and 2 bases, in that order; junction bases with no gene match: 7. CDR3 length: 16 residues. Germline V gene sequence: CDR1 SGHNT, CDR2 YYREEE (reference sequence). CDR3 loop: CASSLVLPGGPYEQYF. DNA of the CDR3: TGTGCCAGCAGCTTGGTTTTGCCAGGGGGCCCCTACGAGCAGTACTTC. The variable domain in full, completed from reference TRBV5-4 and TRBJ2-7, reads ETGVTQSPTHLIKTRGQQVTLRCSSQSGHNTVSWYQQALGQGPQFIFQYYREEENGRGNFPPRFSGLQFPNYSSELNVNALELDDSALYLCASSLVLPGGPYEQYFGPGTRLTVT.

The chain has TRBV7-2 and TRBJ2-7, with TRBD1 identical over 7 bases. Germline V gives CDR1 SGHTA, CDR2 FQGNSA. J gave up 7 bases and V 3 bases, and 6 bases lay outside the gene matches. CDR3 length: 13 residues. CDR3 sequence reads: CASSLGQYNEQYF. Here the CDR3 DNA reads TGTGCCAGCAGCTTGGGACAGTACAATGAGCAGTACTTC. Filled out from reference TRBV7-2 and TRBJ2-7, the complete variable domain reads GAGVSQSPSNKVTEKGKDVELRCDPISGHTALYWYRQSLGQGLEFLIYFQGNSAPDKSGLPSDRFSAERTGGSVSTLTIQRTQQEDSAVYLCASSLGQYNEQYFGPGTRLTVT.

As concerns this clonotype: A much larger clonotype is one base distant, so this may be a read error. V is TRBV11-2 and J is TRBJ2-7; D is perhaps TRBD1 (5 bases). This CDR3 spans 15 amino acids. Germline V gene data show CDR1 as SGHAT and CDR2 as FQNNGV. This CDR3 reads CASSLGRWTTYGQYF. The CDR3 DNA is TGTGCCAGCAGCTTAGGGCGGTGGACAACCTACGGGCAGTACTTC.

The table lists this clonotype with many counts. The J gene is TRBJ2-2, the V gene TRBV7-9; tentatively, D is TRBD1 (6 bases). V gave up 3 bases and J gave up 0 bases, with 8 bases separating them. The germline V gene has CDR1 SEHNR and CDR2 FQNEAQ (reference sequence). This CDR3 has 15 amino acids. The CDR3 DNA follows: TGTGCCAGCAGCTTGGACAGCGCGAACACCGGGGAGCTGTTTTTT. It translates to CASSLDSANTGELFF.

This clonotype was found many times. The CDR3 sequence: CASSLVVEQRLPNTEAFF. In DNA form, the CDR3 reads TGTGCCAGCAGCTTAGTAGTAGAGCAGAGGTTACCGAACACTGAAGCTTTCTTT. The chain recombines TRBV7-8 with TRBJ1-1; D call uncertain. Germline V gene data show CDR1 as SGHVS and CDR2 as FQNEAQ. Trimming pared 1 base from V and 1 base from J, leaving 19 bases between. This CDR3 is built from 18 residues.

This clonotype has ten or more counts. As DNA, the CDR3 is TGTGCCAGCAGCTTAACTCCAGCGGGGGTTGTAGGGACCCAGTACTTC. It codes for CASSLTPAGVVGTQYF. The chain uses TRBV7-3 and TRBJ2-5; 8 bases line up with TRBD2. Trimming cost V 0 bases and J 7 bases; bases outside gene matches: 10. The length of the CDR3 is 16 residues. CDR1 and CDR2 (germline): SGHTA, FQGTGA.

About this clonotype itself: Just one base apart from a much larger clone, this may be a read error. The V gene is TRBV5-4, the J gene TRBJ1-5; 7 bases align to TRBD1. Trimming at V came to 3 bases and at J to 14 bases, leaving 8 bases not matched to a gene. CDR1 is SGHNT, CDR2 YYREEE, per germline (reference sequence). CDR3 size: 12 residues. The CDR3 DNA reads TGTGCCAGCAGCTCGCGAGGGGGCCCCGAGCATTTT. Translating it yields CASSSRGGPEHF.

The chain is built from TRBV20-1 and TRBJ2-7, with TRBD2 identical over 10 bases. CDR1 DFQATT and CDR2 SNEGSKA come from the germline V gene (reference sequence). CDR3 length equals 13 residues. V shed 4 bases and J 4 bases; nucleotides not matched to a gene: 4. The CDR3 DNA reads TGCAGTGCTACCTTAGCGGGGGGATACGAGCAGTACTTC. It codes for CSATLAGGYEQYF.

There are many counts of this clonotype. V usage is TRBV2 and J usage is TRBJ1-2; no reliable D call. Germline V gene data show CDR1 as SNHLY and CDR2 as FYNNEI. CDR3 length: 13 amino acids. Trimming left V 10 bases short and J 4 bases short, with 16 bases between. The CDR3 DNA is TGTGCCACCCGCGAGGGTAATGGCTATGGCTACACCTTC. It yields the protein CATREGNGYGYTF.

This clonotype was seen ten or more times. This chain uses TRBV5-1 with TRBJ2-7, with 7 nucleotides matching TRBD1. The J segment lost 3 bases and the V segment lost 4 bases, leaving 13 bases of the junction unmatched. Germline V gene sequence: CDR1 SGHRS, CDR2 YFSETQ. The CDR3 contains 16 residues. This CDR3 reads CASSPRRDSRNYEQYF. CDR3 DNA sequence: TGCGCCAGCAGCCCGCGTAGGGACAGTCGCAACTACGAGCAGTACTTC.

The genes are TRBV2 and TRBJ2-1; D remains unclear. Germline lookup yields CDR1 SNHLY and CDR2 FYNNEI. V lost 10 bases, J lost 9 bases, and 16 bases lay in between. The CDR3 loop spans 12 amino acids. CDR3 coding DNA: TGTGCCAACAACCCCAAAGGAATTGAGCAGTTCTTC. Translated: CANNPKGIEQFF.

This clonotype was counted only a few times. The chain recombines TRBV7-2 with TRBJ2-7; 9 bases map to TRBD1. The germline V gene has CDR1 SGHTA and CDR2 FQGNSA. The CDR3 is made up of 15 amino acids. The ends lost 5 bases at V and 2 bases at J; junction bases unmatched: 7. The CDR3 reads CASSPLGQGTYEQYF. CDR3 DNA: TGTGCCAGCAGCCCCCTCGGACAGGGGACCTACGAGCAGTACTTC.

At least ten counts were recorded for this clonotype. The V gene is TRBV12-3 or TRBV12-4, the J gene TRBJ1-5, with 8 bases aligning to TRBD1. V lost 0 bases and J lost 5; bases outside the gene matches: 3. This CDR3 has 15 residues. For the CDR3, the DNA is TGTGCCAGCAGTTTAGCAGGACAGGGTCATCAGCCCCAGCATTTT. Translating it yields CASSLAGQGHQPQHF.

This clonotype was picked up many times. The DNA of the CDR3 is TGTGCCAGTAGTGGCCGGGATCACACCGGGGAGCTGTTTTTT. This codes for CASSGRDHTGELFF. The chain is built from TRBV19 and TRBJ2-2; a weak D match, TRBD2 (5 bases). Trimming shortened V by 5 bases and J by 3 bases, and 10 bases separated the two germline ends. CDR3 length equals 14 residues. CDR1 and CDR2 from the germline V gene are LNHDA and SQIVND (reference sequence).

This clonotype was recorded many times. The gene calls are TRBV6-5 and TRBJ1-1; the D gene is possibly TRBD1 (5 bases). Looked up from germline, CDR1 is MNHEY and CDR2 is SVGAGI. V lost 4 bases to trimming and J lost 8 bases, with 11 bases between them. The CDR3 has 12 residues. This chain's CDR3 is CASSSRGREAFF. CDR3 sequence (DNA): TGTGCCAGCAGTTCGCGGGGGAGAGAAGCTTTCTTT.